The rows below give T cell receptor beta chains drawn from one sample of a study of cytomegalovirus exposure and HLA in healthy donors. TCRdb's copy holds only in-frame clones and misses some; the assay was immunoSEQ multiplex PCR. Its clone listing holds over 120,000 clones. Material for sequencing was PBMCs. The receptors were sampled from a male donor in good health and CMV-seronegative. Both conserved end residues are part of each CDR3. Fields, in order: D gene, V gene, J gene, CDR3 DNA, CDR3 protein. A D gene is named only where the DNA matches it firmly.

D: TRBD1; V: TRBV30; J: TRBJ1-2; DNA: TGTGCCTGGAGTGACGGGACAGCCTATGGCTACACCTTC; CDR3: CAWSDGTAYGYTF
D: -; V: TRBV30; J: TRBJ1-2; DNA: TGTGCCTGGAGCAGGGATGGCTATGGCTACACCTTC; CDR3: CAWSRDGYGYTF
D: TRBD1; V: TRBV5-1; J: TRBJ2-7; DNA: TGCGCCAGCAGCTTGGGGGGACAGATCGAGCAGTACTTC; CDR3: CASSLGGQIEQYF
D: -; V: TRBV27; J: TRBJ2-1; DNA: TGTGCCAGCAGTCTCCAGGGGGGCGGACACAATGAGCAGTTCTTC; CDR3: CASSLQGGGHNEQFF
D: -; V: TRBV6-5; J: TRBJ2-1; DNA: TGTGCCAGCAGTTACTGGGGGGATTCTAGGAATGAGCAGTTCTTC; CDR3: CASSYWGDSRNEQFF
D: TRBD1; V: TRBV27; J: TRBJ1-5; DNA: TGTGCCAGCAGTTTCACCCACAGGGGGCGAAGGCAGCCCCAGCATTTT; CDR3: CASSFTHRGRRQPQHF
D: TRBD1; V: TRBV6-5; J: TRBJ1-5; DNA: TGTGCCACCCAGACAGGGATAAGGCAGCCCCAGCATTTT; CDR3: CATQTGIRQPQHF
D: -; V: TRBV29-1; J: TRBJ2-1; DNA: TGCAGCTCTGCCCCTGTGGGGGGATCCAATGAGCAGTTCTTC; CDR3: CSSAPVGGSNEQFF
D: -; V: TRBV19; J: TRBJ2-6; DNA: TGTGCCAGTAGTATAAATCCCCGCTCTGGGGCCAACGTCCTGACTTTC; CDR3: CASSINPRSGANVLTF
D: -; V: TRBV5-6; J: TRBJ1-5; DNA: TGTGCCAGCAGCTTGCGCAGGTCGGGGAGCAATCAGCCCCAGCATTTT; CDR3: CASSLRRSGSNQPQHF
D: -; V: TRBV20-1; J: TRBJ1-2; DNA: TGCAGTGCCAATTATGGCTACACCTTC; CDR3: CSANYGYTF
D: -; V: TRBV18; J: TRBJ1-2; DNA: TGTGCCAGCTCACCACCCCCAGGGTATGGCTACACCTTC; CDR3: CASSPPPGYGYTF
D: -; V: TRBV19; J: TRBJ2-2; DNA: TGTGCCAGCTCAGGGATCGGTACCGGGGAGCTGTTTTTT; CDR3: CASSGIGTGELFF
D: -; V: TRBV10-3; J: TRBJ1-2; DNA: TGTGCCATCAGCTCCCATAATCGGGAAGTGAACTATGGCTACACCTTC; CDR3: CAISSHNREVNYGYTF
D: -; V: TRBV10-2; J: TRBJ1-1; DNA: TGCGCCAGCAGTGAGACGGGTGCAGGGCCGGGGGCTGAAGCTTTCTTT; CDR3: CASSETGAGPGAEAFF
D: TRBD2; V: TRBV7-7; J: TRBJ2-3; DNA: TGTGCTAGCAGCTCCGGACTAGCGGGGGCCACAGATACGCAGTATTTT; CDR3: CASSSGLAGATDTQYF
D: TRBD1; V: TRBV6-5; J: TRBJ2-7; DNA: TGTGCCAGCAGTATCGGACAGGGGTCCTACGAGCAGTACTTC; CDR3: CASSIGQGSYEQYF
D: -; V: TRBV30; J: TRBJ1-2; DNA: TGTGCCTGGACCTCAAGCTATACTGGCTACACCTTC; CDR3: CAWTSSYTGYTF